This entry is about one T cell receptor beta chain. Antigen unknown. Between the trimmed V and J ends, which lost 2 bases and 3 bases, there was a span of 5 bases. This CDR3 comprises 12 residues. Germline CDR1 and CDR2: SNHLY and FYNNEI. Assay: immunoSEQ multiplex PCR; the TCRdb copy retains only in-frame clones and omits some. Found here are 15,000 to 20,000 clones, approximately 78% of them singletons; the top ten hold 20% to 30%. This sample is drawn from a study of OX40 agonist ivuxolimab in advanced cancers. Findings and caveats of the study: What antigens the expanded peripheral T cells recognized was never established.

The TCR sequence derives from an adult with an advanced solid tumor such as melanoma, head and neck, liver or kidney cancer. The V gene is TRBV2, the J gene TRBJ2-7, with D uncertain. The sample consisted of CD4+ or CD8+ T cells sorted from blood, taken in a trial of the OX40 agonist ivuxolimab. Here the CDR3 DNA reads TGTGCCAGCAGTGAATCAGACTACGAGCAGTACTTC. This gives the protein CASSESDYEQYF.